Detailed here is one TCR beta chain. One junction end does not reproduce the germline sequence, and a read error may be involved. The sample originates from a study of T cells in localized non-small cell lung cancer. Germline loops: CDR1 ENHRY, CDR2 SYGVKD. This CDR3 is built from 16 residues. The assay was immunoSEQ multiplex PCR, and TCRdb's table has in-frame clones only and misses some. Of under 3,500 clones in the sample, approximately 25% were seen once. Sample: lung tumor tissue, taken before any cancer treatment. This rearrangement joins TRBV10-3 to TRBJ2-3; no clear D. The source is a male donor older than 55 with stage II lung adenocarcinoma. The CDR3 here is CASSEAAFGSTDTQYF. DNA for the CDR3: TGTGCCAGCAGTGAGGCCGCTTTCGGTAGCACAGATACGCAGTATTTT.